A selection of T cell receptor beta chains follows, all from one sample in a study of shared clonotypes between healthy human individuals. Method: immunoSEQ multiplex PCR; TCRdb's copy keeps in-frame clones and lacks some. This table holds some 630,000 clones, more than 70% found once. The sample comprised memory CD4+ T cells sorted from blood. These TCRs come from a woman younger than 45 in good health. CDR3s include the opening cysteine and the closing phenylalanine or tryptophan. D genes are given only for firm matches. Not all rows give a size; the values are once, few, many and, for expanded clones, a class.

NA,TRBD2,TRBJ2-1,TRBV7-9,TGTGCCAGCAGACCCAGTAGCGGGAATAACAATGAGCAGTTCTTC,CASRPSSGNNNEQFF
NA,NA,TRBJ2-7,TRBV7-8,TGTGCCAGCAGCCCTAGGGCGGGAACCATCTACGAGCAGTACTTC,CASSPRAGTIYEQYF
NA,TRBD2,TRBJ2-1,TRBV28,TGTGCCAGCATACCAGCGGGAGTGGACAATGAGCAGTTCTTC,CASIPAGVDNEQFF
NA,TRBD2,TRBJ2-1,TRBV28,TGTGCCAGCATTAGGACTAGCGGAGGTAGGAATGAGCAGTTCTTC,CASIRTSGGRNEQFF
once,TRBD1,TRBJ1-1,TRBV6-5,TGTGCCAGCACCCAACCCGGGACAGGGGGCGCCGCTTTCTTT,CASTQPGTGGAAFF
once,NA,TRBJ1-1,TRBV18,TGTGCCAGCTCACCACTTATGAACACTGAAGCTTTCTTT,CASSPLMNTEAFF
once,NA,TRBJ1-1,TRBV18,TGTGCCAGCTCACCACTAGAACAGTCCGTCCAAGCTTTCTTT,CASSPLEQSVQAFF
NA,TRBD1,TRBJ2-7,TRBV7-9,TGTGCCAGCAGCCCTGGGACAGGGGCTTCCTACGAGCAGTACTTC,CASSPGTGASYEQYF
NA,TRBD2,TRBJ2-1,TRBV29-1,TGCAGCTCCACTACCGGACTAGCGCGAGCTATCGACAATGAGCAGTTCTTC,CSSTTGLARAIDNEQFF
NA,TRBD2,TRBJ2-2,TRBV6-5,TGTGCCAGCAGTCGGACTAGCGGGAACACCGGGGAGCTGTTTTTT,CASSRTSGNTGELFF
few,NA,TRBJ1-1,TRBV9,TGTGCCAGCAGCCCAAGTGAGGGACACAACGCGGCTTTCTTT,CASSPSEGHNAAFF
NA,NA,TRBJ2-3,TRBV30,TGTGCCTGGAGTGGCGCCAAAAGGATATCTAGCACAGATACGCAGTATTTT,CAWSGAKRISSTDTQYF
few,NA,TRBJ1-3,TRBV27,TGTGCCAGCAGTTCTCGGACGGGGGGCTCTGGAAACACCATATATTTT,CASSSRTGGSGNTIYF
NA,TRBD1,TRBJ1-5,TRBV4-2,TGTGCCAGCAGCCAAGTCCAGGGGGCCTGGGCTAGCAATCAGCCCCAGCATTTT,CASSQVQGAWASNQPQHF
NA,NA,TRBJ1-1,TRBV18,TGTGCCAGCTCACCAGGGGGCTCGAATACTGAAGCTTTCTTT,CASSPGGSNTEAFF
NA,NA,TRBJ2-1,TRBV11-2,TGTGCCAGCACCCTCGGGTGGAGGGACAATGAGCAGTTCTTC,CASTLGWRDNEQFF
few,TRBD1,TRBJ1-5,TRBV6-1,TGTGCCAGTAGAGACAGGGCCACTAGCAATCAGCCCCAGCATTTT,CASRDRATSNQPQHF
NA,NA,TRBJ1-5,TRBV7-9,TGTGCCAGCAGCCTCTCGGACGGACGCAATCAGCCCCAGCATTTT,CASSLSDGRNQPQHF
NA,NA,TRBJ2-1,TRBV7-8,TGTGCCAGCAGCTTTGGGCGGGACTACAATGAGCAGTTCTTC,CASSFGRDYNEQFF
NA,NA,TRBJ1-2,TRBV7-8,TGTGCCAGCAGCTTAGTGCTTTCGGGGAACTATGGCTACACCTTC,CASSLVLSGNYGYTF